The rows below give T cell receptor beta chains drawn from one sample of a study of cytotoxic CD8 clonotypes in ibrutinib-treated CLL. The data were produced by immunoSEQ multiplex PCR, yet TCRdb's version contains in-frame clones alone and is incomplete. The sample records over 45,000 clones, about 54% being singletons. Specimen: PBMCs, collected at disease progression, from a patient treated with ibrutinib. These receptors all stem from a human donor with chronic lymphocytic leukemia. The CDR3 runs from the conserved cysteine through the conserved F or W. Each record gives: V gene, CDR3 length, CDR3 protein.

TRBV10-3 15 CAISSPGQRNTEAFF
TRBV5-1 13 CASSDRAFETQYF
TRBV5-5 12 CASTGFTKAQYF
TRBV19 15 CASSISAPSTDTQYF
TRBV27 14 CASSPTSGGETQYF
TRBV6-5 15 CASSYGGKMNQPQHF
TRBV11-2 17 CASSLAARTSSYNEQFF
TRBV5-1 16 CASSAAGQANTGELFF
TRBV6-1 16 CASSVPPLRLNEKLFF
TRBV7-8 13 CASSLGGNYEQYF
TRBV23-1 13 CASSQWTANEQFF
TRBV7-9 14 CASSSGARDQPQHF
TRBV5-6 14 CASSLDGIDGEQYF
TRBV27 13 CASRNRARDGYTF
TRBV18 14 CASSQREGAFDMYF
TRBV6-5 13 CASSLTVFYEQYF
TRBV7-9 15 CASSRPGTASYEQYF
TRBV30 15 CAWSLAGGGGETQYF
TRBV6-1 15 CASSSRQGASYGYTF
TRBV28 14 CASIGGVIQETQYF
TRBV19 14 CASSIRDRVYEQYF
TRBV27 15 CASSYGLRSGPGYTF
TRBV4-1 16 CASSRDRVRVNTEAFF
TRBV9 16 CASSVAARGNTGELFF
TRBV2 16 CATLARDRGKRDGYTF